The TCR beta chain described here comes from a study of T cell responses to AZD1222 COVID-19 vaccine. General study findings and limits: Among vaccine-associated CD4 TCRs, coverage spanned spike, with dominance at 160-218 and 743-854. Seropositivity was recorded at baseline in only a handful of AZD1222 recipients.

CDR3 length: 18 amino acids. J gave up 4 bases and V 7 bases, and 17 bases lay outside the gene matches. Germline loops: CDR1 MRHNA, CDR2 SNTAGT. Worth noting for this clone: Its antigen is currently unknown.

Sequenced by immunoSEQ multiplex PCR; TCRdb stores in-frame clones only, minus some. The sample includes over 110,000 clones, around nine tenths seen only once; the top ten take less than 7%. This TCR was sampled from an adult in good health. The sample in question was peripheral blood, obtained on day 0 of AZD1222 vaccination. The chain has TRBV6-4 and TRBJ2-7; TRBD2 matches 12 bases. The CDR3 DNA follows: TGTGCCAGCACCTGGGGGGGGCTAGCGGGAGGGCCAAGGTACGAGCAGTACTTC. It specifies CASTWGGLAGGPRYEQYF.